These 30 T cell receptor beta chains originate from one sample sequenced in a study of OX40 agonist ivuxolimab in advanced cancers. Sequencing was performed with immunoSEQ multiplex PCR; in TCRdb, only in-frame clones are kept and a portion is missing. The table lists 70,000 to 95,000 clones, about 91% of them singletons, with 0.4% to 0.55% in the top ten. Here the sequenced sample was CD4+ or CD8+ T cells sorted from blood, taken in a trial of the OX40 agonist ivuxolimab. These receptors originate from an adult with an advanced solid tumor such as melanoma, head and neck, liver or kidney cancer.

The chain is built from TRBV10-3 and TRBJ1-4; no clear D gene. With 10 bases removed from V and 0 bases from J, the gap between germline ends came to 12 bases. The CDR3 is 14 amino acids. Germline CDR1 and CDR2: ENHRY and SYGVKD. CDR3 bases: TGTGCCACCCGCCCCGGGGCAACTAATGAAAAACTGTTTTTT. Its translation is CATRPGATNEKLFF.

The rearrangement joins TRBV6-5 to TRBJ2-3; TRBD1 matches at 8 bases. The CDR3 runs 13 residues. Unmatched junction bases numbered 1, after V lost 5 bases and J lost 3 bases. Germline values: CDR1 MNHEY, CDR2 SVGAGI. CDR3 DNA sequence: TGTGCCAGCAGTCGACAGGGGACAGATACGCAGTATTTT. Its protein is CASSRQGTDTQYF.

The V gene is TRBV7-9, the J gene TRBJ1-6; no clear D gene. Trimming shortened V by 0 bases and J by 9 bases, and 6 bases separated the two germline ends. Germline values: CDR1 SEHNR, CDR2 FQNEAQ (reference sequence). The CDR3 spans 13 residues. DNA for the CDR3: TGTGCCAGCAGCTTAGCTGGCGGTTCACCCCTCCACTTT. This translates into CASSLAGGSPLHF.

V usage is TRBV30 and J usage is TRBJ1-6, with TRBD1 matching over 12 bases. Germline CDR1 and CDR2: GTSNPN and SVGIG (reference sequence). The junction had 6 bases not matched to a gene; V was cut back by 6 bases and J by 9 bases. This CDR3 spans 14 amino acids. The CDR3: CACRDRGRSSPLHF. The CDR3 DNA follows: TGTGCCTGCAGGGACAGGGGGCGAAGTTCACCCCTCCACTTT.

This chain connects TRBV18 to TRBJ2-5; D is uncertain. The CDR3 runs to 15 residues. CDR1 is KGHSH, CDR2 LQKENI, per germline. Deletions cut 2 bases from V and 2 bases from J, with 12 bases between. DNA of the CDR3: TGTGCCAGCTCACCAGTAAGCCTCATTCAAGAGACCCAGTACTTC. This translates into CASSPVSLIQETQYF.

The CDR3 DNA reads as TGTGCCTGGAGTAGACAGGGATCCGAGCAGTACTTC. It specifies CAWSRQGSEQYF. The chain couples TRBV30 to TRBJ2-7; the match to TRBD1 covers 7 bases. The CDR3 has 12 amino acids. Per germline, CDR1 GTSNPN and CDR2 SVGIG (reference sequence). V lost 2 bases and J lost 6; bases outside the gene matches: 4.

To note about this clone: Other DNA sequences in the sample encode the same CDR3. The genes are TRBV19 and TRBJ2-7; a weak D match, TRBD1 (6 bases). Trimming took 4 bases from V and 2 from J, leaving 9 bases between them. The CDR3 contains 13 residues. Germline V gene data show CDR1 as LNHDA and CDR2 as SQIVND (reference sequence). The CDR3 reads CASSTGTTYEQYF. The CDR3 nucleotides are TGTGCCAGTAGTACCGGGACAACCTACGAGCAGTACTTC.

The V call is TRBV5-1, the J call TRBJ2-7; 12 nucleotides align to TRBD2. Germline V gives CDR1 SGHRS, CDR2 YFSETQ. This CDR3 is built from 17 residues. Unmatched junction bases numbered 6, after V lost 0 bases and J lost 2 bases. Here the CDR3 DNA reads TGCGCCAGCAGCTTGGTGGCTAGCGGGGGGGCACCCTACGAGCAGTACTTC. This translates into CASSLVASGGAPYEQYF.

The chain carries TRBV14 and TRBJ1-1; possibly TRBD1 for D (5 bases). The V gene's germline CDR1 is SGHDN and CDR2 FVKESK. This CDR3 region has 15 residues. The V and J ends lost 3 bases and 2 bases respectively, with 13 bases between them. CDR3 sequence (DNA): TGTGCCAGCAGCCATACCAGGGTAGTCAACACTGAAGCTTTCTTT. Its protein product is CASSHTRVVNTEAFF.

The genes are TRBV21-1 and TRBJ2-1; no DNA check was done on the table's D call, TRBD2. TRBV21-1 is labeled a pseudogene. This CDR3 spans 15 amino acids. The CDR3 coding sequence is TGTGCCAGCAACAAAGGGCTAGTCCAAGACAATGAGCAGTTCTTC. Encoded protein: CASNKGLVQDNEQFF.

The gene calls are TRBV19 and TRBJ2-6; the match to TRBD1 covers 10 bases. Per the germline V gene, CDR1 is LNHDA and CDR2 is SQIVND (reference sequence). CDR3 length: 17 amino acids. V lost 4 bases to trimming and J lost 0 bases; unmatched junction nucleotides: 3. The CDR3 spells CASSNRDRGSGANVLTF. In DNA, the CDR3 is TGTGCCAGTAGTAACCGGGACAGGGGCTCTGGGGCCAACGTCCTGACTTTC.

The V and J genes are TRBV6-5 and TRBJ2-3; D unresolved. The germline V and J ends were trimmed by 0 bases and 0 bases, with 7 bases remaining between them. This CDR3 spans 15 amino acids. The germline CDR1 and CDR2 sequences are MNHEY and SVGAGI. CDR3: CASSYSFGSTDTQYF. DNA of the CDR3: TGTGCCAGCAGTTACTCCTTTGGAAGCACAGATACGCAGTATTTT.

The chain recombines TRBV2 with TRBJ2-3, with D tentatively TRBD2 (6 bases). The CDR3 length is 12 residues. V lost 8 bases and J lost 2, with 8 bases in between. Per the germline V gene, CDR1 is SNHLY and CDR2 is FYNNEI. CDR3 bases: TGTGCCAGCGGGAGGCACACAGATACGCAGTATTTT. It yields the protein CASGRHTDTQYF.

The chain links TRBV30 to TRBJ2-5, with D possibly TRBD2 on 5 matching bases. V was trimmed by 0 bases and J by 1 base, leaving 15 bases between them. The CDR3 loop spans 16 amino acids. Germline assignment: CDR1 GTSNPN and CDR2 SVGIG (reference sequence). The CDR3 DNA is TGTGCCTGGAGTGTGTCGGTGGGCGGGTTCCAAGAGACCCAGTACTTC. It is translated as CAWSVSVGGFQETQYF.

The chain employs TRBV10-3 and TRBJ1-1; maybe TRBD1 (6 bases). CDR3 length equals 15 residues. Germline CDR1 is ENHRY and CDR2 is SYGVKD. With 3 bases removed from V and 7 bases from J, the gap between germline ends came to 18 bases. The CDR3 coding sequence is TGTGCCATCAGTGATCTTTTGGGTACAGGGATTGAAGCTTTCTTT. This codes for CAISDLLGTGIEAFF.

The rearrangement uses TRBV9 and TRBJ2-2, with 8 bases fitting TRBD2. CDR1 SGDLS and CDR2 YYNGEE come from the germline V gene. This CDR3 region has 18 residues. J gave up 0 bases and V 0 bases, and 7 bases lay outside the gene matches. The CDR3 protein is CASSVDGGGGSNTGELFF. The DNA of the CDR3 is TGTGCCAGCAGCGTAGATGGTGGCGGGGGGTCGAACACCGGGGAGCTGTTTTTT.

The CDR3 loop is CASSEDGLVGADTQYF. CDR3 nucleotide sequence: TGTGCCAGCAGTGAAGACGGTTTGGTGGGGGCAGATACGCAGTATTTT. J is TRBJ2-3 and V is TRBV6-1, with D tentatively TRBD1 or TRBD2 (5 bases each). The V end was cut by 1 base, the J end by 4 bases, with 15 bases between. CDR1 is MNHNS, CDR2 SASEGT, per germline. The CDR3 is 16 residues long.

The V gene is TRBV30, the J gene TRBJ1-6; no definite D call. Trimming removed 4 bases at V and 0 bases at J, with 19 bases between. This CDR3 has 18 amino acids. Germline lookup yields CDR1 GTSNPN and CDR2 SVGIG (reference sequence). In DNA, the CDR3 is TGTGCCTGGACCTTCTCTAGGGCAAGGAGCTCCTATAATTCACCCCTCCACTTT. Translating it yields CAWTFSRARSSYNSPLHF.

The chain couples TRBV6-1 to TRBJ2-3, with D maybe TRBD1 (6 bases). CDR3 length equals 14 residues. The germline V gene encodes CDR1 MNHNS and CDR2 SASEGT. V gave up 6 bases and J gave up 3 bases, with 13 bases separating them. This CDR3 is CASSLLQGTDTQYF. In DNA, the CDR3 is TGTGCCAGCAGCCTTCTACAGGGAACAGATACGCAGTATTTT.

The chain employs TRBV7-9 and TRBJ2-7, with D possibly being TRBD1 or TRBD2 (5 bases each). Germline CDR1 is SEHNR and CDR2 is FQNEAQ (reference sequence). V was cut by 3 bases and J by 2 bases, with 11 bases left in between. CDR3 length: 14 amino acids. In DNA, the CDR3 is TGTGCCAGCAGCTTGGGGGACGGAGCCTACGAGCAGTACTTC. Protein product: CASSLGDGAYEQYF.

The CDR3 coding sequence is TGTGCCAGCAGCTTAAACGGGGCGCAGCCCCAGCATTTT. It translates to CASSLNGAQPQHF. The chain combines TRBV7-9 with TRBJ1-5; weak D call: TRBD1 (5 bases). Germline CDR1 reads SEHNR; CDR2 reads FQNEAQ (reference sequence). This CDR3 region has 13 residues. Trimming stripped 2 bases from V and 7 bases from J, with 9 bases between. The full variable domain, its missing parts supplied by reference TRBV7-9 and TRBJ1-5, is DTGVSQNPRHKITKRGQNVTFRCDPISEHNRLYWYRQTLGQGPEFLTYFQNEAQLEKSRLLSDRFSAERPKGSFSTLEIQRTEQGDSAMYLCASSLNGAQPQHFGDGTRLSIL.

The gene calls are TRBV6-1 and TRBJ1-1; TRBD1 might be the D (5 bases). This CDR3 has 12 amino acids. CDR1 MNHNS and CDR2 SASEGT come from the germline V gene. V was shortened by 10 bases and J by 1 base, with 10 bases between the two germline ends. CDR3 DNA sequence: TGTGCCAATGAGCAGGGGAACACTGAAGCTTTCTTT. This translates into CANEQGNTEAFF.

This clone was picked up one time. V usage is TRBV28 and J usage is TRBJ2-1; TRBD2 matches 10 bases. CDR1 is MDHEN and CDR2 is SYDVKM in the germline V gene. Trimming took 11 bases from V and 4 from J; bases not matched to a gene: 8. This CDR3 spans 14 amino acids. The CDR3 reads CASRGLARYNEQFF. CDR3 bases: TGTGCCTCGCGGGGACTAGCGCGTTACAATGAGCAGTTCTTC.

The genes are TRBV6-1 and TRBJ2-2, with D tentatively TRBD1 or TRBD2 (6 bases each). The CDR3 totals 19 residues. The ends were cut back, 3 bases at V and 4 bases at J, with 24 bases in the middle. Germline lookup yields CDR1 MNHNS and CDR2 SASEGT. CDR3 amino acids: CASSEGGHLVGVRTGELFF. In DNA form, the CDR3 reads TGTGCCAGCAGTGAGGGGGGACACCTCGTAGGAGTCCGCACCGGGGAGCTGTTTTTT.

This chain uses TRBV6-1 with TRBJ2-7; D might be TRBD1 (7 bases). The germline gives CDR1 MNHNS, CDR2 SASEGT. The CDR3 is 13 amino acids. The V end lost 8 bases, the J end lost 6 bases, and 17 bases lay between the germline ends. This chain's CDR3 is CASRWTGGLEQYF. In DNA form, the CDR3 reads TGTGCCAGCCGCTGGACAGGAGGGCTCGAGCAGTACTTC.

The chain has TRBV11-2 and TRBJ1-5; D is perhaps TRBD1 (5 bases). Germline CDR1 is SGHAT and CDR2 is FQNNGV. The CDR3 is 15 residues long. Trimming cost V 3 bases and J 0 bases, with 9 bases left between them. This chain's CDR3 is CASSFSGNSNQPQHF. As DNA, the CDR3 is TGTGCCAGCAGCTTTTCAGGGAATAGCAATCAGCCCCAGCATTTT.

The chain recombines TRBV19 with TRBJ1-3; possibly TRBD1 for D (5 bases). This CDR3 has 16 residues. Germline CDR1 reads LNHDA; CDR2 reads SQIVND (reference sequence). Trimming shortened V by 5 bases and J by 0 bases, and 14 bases separated the two germline ends. The CDR3 sequence is CASSESRQSSGNTIYF. CDR3 coding DNA: TGTGCCAGTAGTGAATCCCGACAGAGCTCTGGAAACACCATATATTTT.

The chain is built from TRBV11-2 and TRBJ2-7; TRBD2 matches 9 bases. The CDR3 is made up of 13 amino acids. The germline CDR1 and CDR2 sequences are SGHAT and FQNNGV. With V trimmed by 4 bases and J by 7 bases, 5 bases remained unmatched. DNA for the CDR3: TGTGCCAGCAGCTCAGGACTAGCGAGGGAGCAGTACTTC. Protein product: CASSSGLAREQYF.

This chain links TRBV19 with TRBJ2-1; 7 positions match TRBD2. The CDR3 runs 15 residues. V was clipped by 3 bases and J by 2 bases; unmatched bases: 4. Per germline, CDR1 LNHDA and CDR2 SQIVND (reference sequence). The CDR3 reads CASSIKAGTYNEQFF. The CDR3 region has the DNA TGTGCCAGTAGTATCAAAGCGGGGACCTACAATGAGCAGTTCTTC. Full variable domain (remainder filled in from reference TRBV19 and TRBJ2-1): DGGITQSPKYLFRKEGQNVTLSCEQNLNHDAMYWYRQDPGQGLRLIYYSQIVNDFQKGDIAEGYSVSREKKESFPLTVTSAQKNPTAFYLCASSIKAGTYNEQFFGPGTRLTVL.

The rearrangement links TRBV25-1 to TRBJ1-2; 8 bases fit TRBD1. The V and J ends lost 6 bases and 6 bases, in that order; junction bases with no gene match: 15. This CDR3 is built from 16 residues. The germline CDR1 and CDR2 sequences are MGHDK and SYGVNS. CDR3 sequence: CASRDSGRQGRDGYTF. The CDR3 DNA is TGTGCCAGCAGGGACTCGGGGAGACAGGGGAGAGATGGCTACACCTTC.